This T cell receptor beta chain was profiled in a study of identical twins (dated by TCRdb to 2016 to 2017). About the full investigation: TCR alpha and beta repertoires from monozygotic twins, unrelated adults of various ages and cord blood were deep-sequenced to test whether fetal clonotypes persist. To rule out contamination, the twin experiments were replicated at different times with different library preparation protocols.

Only healthy Caucasian donors were included. Three unrelated non-twin adults were additionally sequenced: a male aged 18 to 30, a male aged 50 to 59 and a female aged 50 to 59. Miltenyi CD45RO+ enrichment and human naive T-cell isolation kits were used to isolate memory (CD45RO+) and naive T cells from PBMC. Trimming takes 3 bases off V and 3 bases off J; junction bases not matched to a gene: 10. The CDR3 measures 17 amino acids from cysteine to phenylalanine. Of all the DNA, just the CDR3 is kept, 51 bases in frame from base 1. The library was produced with 5' RACE. The data were produced on an Illumina HiSeq 2000. Template switching added a universal primer binding site, and the final cDNA carried a unique molecular identifier that allowed TCR cDNA molecules to be counted accurately. Specific primers in the conserved constant-segment region were used to synthesize first-strand cDNA for TCR alpha and beta chains. To control for contamination, each cDNA library was double barcoded with a SMART-Mk sample barcode plus Illumina barcodes. Two successive PCR steps introduced TruSeq adapter sequences along with Illumina sample barcodes. TCR alpha and beta cDNA libraries were sequenced on the Illumina HiSeq platform with custom primers. Regarding the original processing steps: Unique molecular identifiers were extracted from raw reads with MiGEC, and CDR3 positions were determined with MiXCR. Recombination models were inferred per individual with the repgenHMM and IGoR tools using an EM algorithm. Shared clonotypes were analyzed with the tcR package in R, and sharing was normalized by the product of cloneset sizes. To study raw recombination free of thymic and clonal selection effects, out-of-frame nonproductive sequences were analyzed. In TCRdb, the public reads were trimmed at Q25 with fastp and aligned with MiXCR, with productive beta chains retained. Every CDR3 protein is listed once, alongside the most common genes and DNA of its rows. The V and J calls were determined by TCRdb, not by the authors. For this sample there are 420,000 or so distinct CDR3 sequences; 18% appear just once. Clones ranked in the top ten supply about 12% of the sample.

Broad study findings and their caveats: A weaker excess of twin sharing was found in beta out-of-frame sequences because the signal-to-noise ratio was lowered by fewer shared sequences. Zero-insertion analyses could be partly confounded by invariant T cells such as MAIT and iNKT, though diverse VJ usage argued against such confounding for most clonotypes. Compared with coincidental sharing between unrelated individuals, out-of-frame TCR alpha sequences shared between twins had an excess of sequences with low generation probability. Fewer insertions were carried by abundant cord blood beta clonotypes; a weaker similar trend was observed in young adult naive repertoires, while no such trend was observed in memory repertoires. In monozygotic twins, recombination models systematically underestimated out-of-frame TCR alpha sharing, but the models matched the sharing seen between unrelated individuals. Because the same donors could not be followed over many years, conclusions were based on cross-sectional statistical analysis.

This clonotype was counted between two and nine times. The antigen it binds to is not known. The input lacks base qualities; no much larger clone sits a single base away. Sequencing was carried out using naive T cells sorted from blood. The cell subset or site label corresponds to: cells isolated with a human naive T-cell isolation kit. The sequence joins TRBV12-3 or TRBV12-4 to TRBJ2-3; TRBD2 fits 9 bases in the junction. The receptor was derived from a man in his fifties or sixties in good health. This receptor carries the CDR3 CASSFSSGAGGTDTQYF. DNA sequence: TGTGCCAGCAGTTTTTCTAGTGGGGCGGGGGGGACAGATACGCAGTATTTT.